The clone carrying this T cell receptor (beta chain) has just one count. This record belongs to a study of blood T cell repertoires in COVID-19. Across the whole study: Samples representing acute and convalescent COVID-19 were sourced from the United States, Italy and Spain. PBMCs, B-cell-depleted T cells, or T cells were the source of the cDNA or gDNA that made up the material.

V was clipped by 6 bases and J by 0 bases, with 11 bases between them. This CDR3 has 15 amino acids. Per the germline V gene, CDR1 is ENHRY and CDR2 is SYGVKD. Authors' processing steps: Amplification of reference gene primers was used by the study to estimate nucleated cell counts. The table came from immunoSEQ multiplex PCR; TCRdb's copy has only in-frame clones and leaves some out. Clonal size and the V and J genes are those of that table, whereas D and trimming came from the DNA. Seen here are roughly 150,000 clones, 84% observed once, and the top ten hold around a tenth. The sequencing input was peripheral blood. This receptor was identified in a woman aged 45 to 65 with acute or convalescent COVID-19. The chain couples TRBV10-3 to TRBJ2-2; tentatively, D is TRBD1 (6 bases). DNA of the CDR3: TGTGCCATCAGCCGGACAGCAACGAACACCGGGGAGCTGTTTTTT. Translation gives CAISRTATNTGELFF.